Presented here are 14 T cell receptor beta chains from one specimen sequenced in a study of CD8+CD57+ T cells in acquired aplastic anemia. Both TCR beta VDJ combination and CDR3 sequence profiling were carried out. Genomic DNA was the template for this profiling. TCRdb re-analysed the reads in MiXCR, keeping a single row per CDR3 protein. Here the sample spans over 150,000 distinct CDR3 sequences, over 55% being singletons. Patients selected for sequencing had displayed CD8+CD57+ cell expansion by flow cytometry. The sample consisted of sorted CD4+, CD8+, or CD8+CD57+ T cells (not recorded which) from PBMCs. The receptor set was obtained from a human donor with aplastic anemia.

This CDR3 is CAISESRDSEKLFF. The CDR3 DNA sequence: TGTGCCATCAGTGAGTCCCGGGACAGCGAAAAACTGTTTTTT. The J gene is TRBJ1-4, the V gene TRBV10-3, with 7 bases lining up with TRBD1. CDR1 is ENHRY and CDR2 is SYGVKD in the germline V gene. Trimming at V came to 0 bases and at J to 8 bases, leaving 3 bases not matched to a gene. This CDR3 contains 14 residues.

The chain is built from TRBV20-1 and TRBJ2-3, with 10 nucleotides matching TRBD2. This CDR3 comprises 13 residues. From germline, CDR1 is DFQATT and CDR2 SNEGSKA (reference sequence). V was clipped by 5 bases and J by 6 bases; unmatched bases: 5. CDR3 sequence: CSALAGVTDTQYF. The CDR3 region has the DNA TGCAGTGCTCTAGCGGGAGTAACCGATACGCAGTATTTT.

This clonotype has more than one count but fewer than ten. The CDR3 spells CSAMDRAGRAFF. CDR3 in DNA: TGCAGTGCTATGGACAGGGCGGGTCGTGCTTTCTTT. This chain uses TRBV20-1 with TRBJ1-1; 8 bases align to TRBD1. Germline loops: CDR1 DFQATT, CDR2 SNEGSKA (reference sequence). The CDR3 is made up of 12 amino acids. V trimming: 4 bases; J trimming: 11 bases; junction bases outside the gene matches: 9.

This chain uses TRBV11-2 with TRBJ2-5; D is possibly TRBD2 (5 bases). Trimming removed 5 bases at V and 2 bases at J, with 12 bases between. This CDR3 contains 14 residues. Germline V lookup: CDR1 SGHAT, CDR2 FQNNGV. DNA for the CDR3: TGTGCCAGCAGCCGCGGCGGGTTTCAAGAGACCCAGTACTTC. It is translated as CASSRGGFQETQYF.

To note about this clonotype: An end of the junction differs from the germline gene, which may be a read error. The chain carries TRBV5-8 and TRBJ2-5; perhaps TRBD2 as D (7 bases). The germline V gene has CDR1 SGHTS and CDR2 YDEGEE. The CDR3 sequence is 16 residues long. CDR3 region: CASSLALGGEGETQYF. The CDR3 DNA is TGTGCTAGCAGCTTGGCTCTAGGGGGGGAAGGAGAGACCCAGTACTTC.

V usage is TRBV2 and J usage is TRBJ1-1; possible D gene TRBD1, 5 bases. Deletions cut 4 bases from V and 1 base from J, with 16 bases between. The germline gives CDR1 SNHLY, CDR2 FYNNEI. CDR3 length equals 16 residues. CDR3 sequence: CASSGGGGLANTEAFF. The CDR3 DNA sequence: TGTGCCAGCAGTGGGGGCGGAGGGTTGGCGAACACTGAAGCTTTCTTT.

This clonotype occurred a few times. This sequence joins TRBV24-1 and TRBJ2-3; no firm D call. Germline CDR1 reads KGHDR; CDR2 reads SFDVKD. Trimming took off 3 bases at V and 1 base at J, with 4 bases between the two ends. CDR3 length: 13 amino acids. The DNA of the CDR3 is TGTGCCACCAGTGATCCAGGCACAGATACGCAGTATTTT. Its protein product is CATSDPGTDTQYF.

The genes are TRBV9 and TRBJ2-7; TRBD2 agrees at 9 bases. V was pared by 0 bases and J by 2 bases, with 3 bases of the junction left unmatched. This CDR3 is built from 15 residues. Germline CDR1 SGDLS, CDR2 YYNGEE. The DNA of the CDR3 is TGTGCCAGCAGCGTAGTGGCTAGCGGGGCCTACGAGCAGTACTTC. Translating gives CASSVVASGAYEQYF.

The chain recombines TRBV20-1 with TRBJ2-1, with 7 bases lining up with TRBD2. This CDR3 region has 15 residues. The germline V gene has CDR1 DFQATT and CDR2 SNEGSKA (reference sequence). The trim removed 6 bases at V and 0 bases at J, leaving 8 bases unmatched. The CDR3 protein is CSASRGESSYNEQFF. CDR3 in DNA: TGCAGTGCCAGCCGGGGGGAGAGCTCCTACAATGAGCAGTTCTTC.

This clonotype was seen a handful of times. The chain recombines TRBV19 with TRBJ1-1; D not resolved. CDR3 length: 15 residues. Trimming shortened V by 8 bases and J by 0 bases, and 16 bases separated the two germline ends. The germline CDR1 and CDR2 sequences are LNHDA and SQIVND (reference sequence). The CDR3 region has the DNA TGTGCCAGTCTGGGTAAGAGGGCCTTGAACACTGAAGCTTTCTTT. Amino acid sequence: CASLGKRALNTEAFF. Looking up the rest from reference TRBV19 and TRBJ1-1 gives the full variable domain: DGGITQSPKYLFRKEGQNVTLSCEQNLNHDAMYWYRQDPGQGLRLIYYSQIVNDFQKGDIAEGYSVSREKKESFPLTVTSAQKNPTAFYLCASLGKRALNTEAFFGQGTRLTVV.

V usage is TRBV2 and J usage is TRBJ2-2, with 7 bases identical to TRBD1. The V and J ends lost 7 bases and 7 bases, in that order; junction bases with no gene match: 12. The CDR3 runs 15 residues. Germline V CDR1 and CDR2: SNHLY, FYNNEI. CDR3 nucleotide sequence: TGTGCCAGCAACCCTTTGACAGGGCTAGGCGGGGAGCTGTTTTTT. It is translated as CASNPLTGLGGELFF.

Comments on this clonotype: Since the CDR3 does not end with the conserved phenylalanine or tryptophan, this likely comes from a read error. The chain links TRBV7-3 to TRBJ2-7; tentatively, D is TRBD1 (5 bases). The V end was cut by 3 bases, the J end by 2 bases, with 11 bases between. There are 14 residues in the CDR3. Germline CDR1 is SGHTA and CDR2 is FQGTGA. DNA of the CDR3: TGTGCCAGCAGCTTGGGGCAGGGCGCCTACGAGCAGTACCTC. This translates into CASSLGQGAYEQYL.

The gene calls are TRBV5-1 and TRBJ1-5; D is uncertain. Germline lookup yields CDR1 SGHRS and CDR2 YFSETQ. The CDR3 extends over 15 amino acids. V lost 0 bases and J lost 5, with 12 bases in between. The CDR3 reads CASSLGTTGHQPQHF. The DNA of the CDR3 is TGCGCCAGCAGCTTGGGAACAACCGGTCATCAGCCCCAGCATTTT.

This clonotype came up once. The gene calls are TRBV10-3 and TRBJ1-1; TRBD1 agrees at 10 bases. Germline values: CDR1 ENHRY, CDR2 SYGVKD. The CDR3 runs 12 residues. V lost 6 bases and J lost 10; bases outside the gene matches: 5. The CDR3 bases are TGTGCCATCAGGCCGGGACAGGGGAGAGCTTTCTTT. It is translated as CAIRPGQGRAFF.